This passage covers 28 T cell receptor beta chains from one sample sequenced in a study of regulatory T cells in long-lasting Graves disease. Time point meaning: newly diagnosed GD, antithyroid drugs for less than 3 months. Isolated PBMC RNA provided the starting material for the TCR library. Through Arm-PCR of CDR3 regions and iRepertoire HTBI primers, TCR beta libraries were built. TCRdb re-analysed the multiplex PCR reads in MiXCR, keeping a single row per CDR3 protein. Of 550,000 to 600,000 distinct CDR3 sequences listed, about 16% are singletons. Another study also made use of these data, one on T cells in Graves' hyperthyroidism and ophthalmopathy.

Sequencing was performed on peripheral blood mononuclear cells (PBMCs), taken at new diagnosis, from a patient treated with antithyroid drugs. The source of these receptors is a young man with Graves disease.

The V and J genes are TRBV7-2 and TRBJ1-1; D is unresolved. Germline V gene lookup returns CDR1 SGHTA and CDR2 FQGNSA. This CDR3 has 13 amino acids. V lost 4 bases and J lost 4, with 10 bases in between. The CDR3 DNA reads TGTGCCAGCAGCTCGAGACACCTCACTGAAGCTTTCTTT. Translation: CASSSRHLTEAFF. The whole variable domain, filled in from reference TRBV7-2 and TRBJ1-1, reads GAGVSQSPSNKVTEKGKDVELRCDPISGHTALYWYRQSLGQGLEFLIYFQGNSAPDKSGLPSDRFSAERTGGSVSTLTIQRTQQEDSAVYLCASSSRHLTEAFFGQGTRLTVV.

This clonotype was seen at least ten times. The chain carries TRBV27 and TRBJ1-1; D is unclear. The CDR3 has 13 amino acids. Germline-derived CDR1 and CDR2 are MNHEY and SMNVEV (reference sequence). Between the trimmed V and J ends, which lost 7 bases and 5 bases, there was a span of 14 bases. The DNA of the CDR3 is TGTGCCAGCACCAACACGGACCTGACTGAAGCTTTCTTT. This gives the protein CASTNTDLTEAFF.

The gene calls are TRBV27 and TRBJ2-7; TRBD1 aligns across 7 bases. V was pared by 5 bases and J by 2 bases, with 9 bases of the junction left unmatched. The CDR3 runs 15 residues. The V gene's germline CDR1 is MNHEY and CDR2 SMNVEV (reference sequence). CDR3 loop: CASSASTGYPYEQYF. CDR3 nucleotides: TGTGCCAGCAGTGCCTCGACAGGGTACCCCTACGAGCAGTACTTC.

This rearrangement joins TRBV4-1 to TRBJ1-2; D is ambiguous. The CDR3 totals 15 residues. The germline V gene encodes CDR1 MGHRA and CDR2 YSYEKL. With 1 base removed from V and 4 bases from J, the gap between germline ends came to 13 bases. In nucleotides, the CDR3 is TGCGCCAGCAGCCAAGGTCCGGGAGAAAGCTATGGCTACACCTTC. Translating it yields CASSQGPGESYGYTF.

V gene TRBV19 combines with J gene TRBJ2-7, with D possibly TRBD2 on 6 matching bases. Germline lookup yields CDR1 LNHDA and CDR2 SQIVND (reference sequence). This CDR3 has 15 amino acids. V dropped 5 bases and J dropped 3 bases, with 17 bases sitting between them. The CDR3 reads CASSFGAGGLYEQYF. CDR3 sequence (DNA): TGTGCCAGTAGTTTTGGAGCGGGCGGGCTCTACGAGCAGTACTTC.

CDR3 in DNA: TGCAGTGCCGGCGGCACAGGGTTCTACGAGCAGTACTTC. Its translation is CSAGGTGFYEQYF. J is TRBJ2-7 and V is TRBV20-1, with D possibly matching TRBD1 (6 bases). This CDR3 comprises 13 residues. In germline, CDR1 is DFQATT, CDR2 SNEGSKA (reference sequence). The V end lost 6 bases, the J end lost 3 bases, and 15 bases lay between the germline ends.

As for this clonotype: A read error may produce the germline difference seen at one junction end. The chain employs TRBV7-9 and TRBJ2-1, with a weak D call TRBD2 (6 bases). CDR1 and CDR2 from the germline V gene are SEHNR and FQNEAQ (reference sequence). The CDR3 consists of 15 residues. The DNA for the CDR3 is TGTGCCAGCAGCTTAGCGGGAGGAGGGTACAATGAGCAGCTCTTC. This gives the protein CASSLAGGGYNEQLF.

The table lists this clonotype with a few counts. Compared with germline, one end of the junction differs, possibly owing to a read error. The chain combines TRBV15 with TRBJ2-1; no reliable D call. CDR3 length: 13 amino acids. Germline V gene lookup returns CDR1 LNHNV and CDR2 YYDKDF (reference sequence). The CDR3 DNA reads as TGTGCCACCAGCAGAGTCCGGTACCCCGAGCGGTTCTTC. This gives the protein CATSRVRYPERFF.

This clonotype was detected many times. V usage is TRBV20-1 and J usage is TRBJ2-1; a weak D match, TRBD2 (5 bases). The germline V gene encodes CDR1 DFQATT and CDR2 SNEGSKA (reference sequence). The CDR3 is made up of 14 amino acids. Trimming cost V 0 bases and J 7 bases, with 13 bases left between them. CDR3: CSAREGPPGNEQFF. In DNA form, the CDR3 reads TGCAGTGCTAGAGAGGGCCCACCGGGGAATGAGCAGTTCTTC.

This clonotype came up many times. J is TRBJ2-5 and V is TRBV20-1, with TRBD1 identical over 9 bases. Germline trimming cut 1 base from V and 7 bases from J; bases unmatched to any gene: 4. CDR3 length: 13 amino acids. Germline V gene lookup returns CDR1 DFQATT and CDR2 SNEGSKA (reference sequence). CDR3 DNA sequence: TGCAGTGCTAGAGGGGACAGGGCAACGACCCAGTACTTC. Translation: CSARGDRATTQYF.

This rearrangement joins TRBV6-2 or TRBV6-3 to TRBJ2-7; perhaps TRBD2 as D (5 bases). Trimming pared 2 bases from V and 10 bases from J, leaving 12 bases between. The length of the CDR3 is 12 residues. From germline, CDR1 is MNHEY and CDR2 SVGEGT. CDR3: CASSYARAPQYF. In DNA form, the CDR3 reads TGTGCCAGCAGTTACGCGAGGGCCCCTCAGTACTTC.

The chain links TRBV29-1 to TRBJ1-1, with D uncertain. With 3 bases removed from V and 3 bases from J, the gap between germline ends came to 11 bases. Germline CDR1 and CDR2: SQVTM and ANQGSEA. The CDR3 spans 13 residues. CDR3 DNA: TGCAGCGTTGATTCTTCCGGGGACACTGAAGCTTTCTTT. Amino acids: CSVDSSGDTEAFF.

This clonotype was counted at least ten times. V is TRBV7-8 and J is TRBJ2-5; 9 bases align to TRBD1. Germline CDR1 reads SGHVS; CDR2 reads FQNEAQ. V lost 2 bases, J lost 7 bases, and 5 bases stayed unmatched. The CDR3 extends over 14 amino acids. The CDR3 region is CASSLRDRVRTQYF. The CDR3 region has the DNA TGTGCCAGCAGCTTACGGGACAGGGTGAGGACCCAGTACTTC.

This clonotype was seen at least ten times. The gene calls are TRBV19 and TRBJ1-1; no reliable D call. CDR1 and CDR2 from the germline V gene are LNHDA and SQIVND (reference sequence). V dropped 7 bases and J dropped 3 bases, with 27 bases sitting between them. The CDR3 spans 18 residues. Written as DNA, the CDR3 is TGTGCCAGTACCCTTGGGTGGAAGTTTAGGAGTCGAGACACTGAAGCTTTCTTT. Translated: CASTLGWKFRSRDTEAFF.

The rearrangement joins TRBV5-1 to TRBJ2-7; D unclear. V dropped 4 bases and J dropped 1 base, with 15 bases sitting between them. This CDR3 has 15 residues. Germline-derived CDR1 and CDR2 are SGHRS and YFSETQ. CDR3 in DNA: TGCGCCAGCAGCCTCGACGTCGGTGCTTCCTACGAGCAGTACTTC. It encodes CASSLDVGASYEQYF.

This clonotype was recorded at least ten times. This CDR3 reads CASSPTGLADHNEQFF. The DNA of the CDR3 is TGTGCCAGCAGCCCCACGGGACTAGCGGATCACAATGAGCAGTTCTTC. This rearrangement joins TRBV7-8 to TRBJ2-1, with 11 nucleotides matching TRBD2. V lost 5 bases to trimming and J lost 5 bases; unmatched junction nucleotides: 8. The germline CDR1 and CDR2 sequences are SGHVS and FQNEAQ. The CDR3 is made up of 16 amino acids.

This chain uses TRBV29-1 with TRBJ2-1; 11 bases align to TRBD2. CDR3 size: 16 residues. Germline CDR1 SQVTM, CDR2 ANQGSEA. The trim removed 6 bases at V and 9 bases at J, leaving 16 bases unmatched. CDR3: CSVVRTGTSGRAEQFF. In nucleotides, the CDR3 is TGCAGCGTAGTCCGGACCGGGACTAGCGGAAGGGCTGAGCAGTTCTTC.

This clonotype was seen at least ten times. The chain links TRBV28 to TRBJ2-7, with D perhaps matching TRBD2 (5 bases). Germline values: CDR1 MDHEN, CDR2 SYDVKM. Trimming removed 7 bases at V and 3 bases at J, with 10 bases between. The CDR3 totals 12 residues. In DNA form, the CDR3 reads TGTGCCAGCAATAAGCGGAGCTACGAGCAGTACTTC. Translation: CASNKRSYEQYF.

This clonotype occurred once. No conserved phenylalanine or tryptophan is present at the end of the CDR3, so a read error is the likely explanation. CDR3: CASGRTGGDDTQYL. The CDR3, as DNA: TGTGCCAGCGGCCGGACAGGGGGCGATGATACGCAGTATTTG. The V call is TRBV18, the J call TRBJ2-3, with 11 bases aligning to TRBD1. Germline CDR1 and CDR2: KGHSH and LQKENI. The CDR3 length is 14 residues. Unmatched junction bases numbered 7, after V lost 8 bases and J lost 6 bases.

Only a few counts were recorded for this clonotype. The rearrangement links TRBV5-1 to TRBJ2-1, with 7 bases matching TRBD2. V trimming: 4 bases; J trimming: 1 base; junction bases outside the gene matches: 11. The CDR3 loop spans 17 amino acids. Germline V lookup: CDR1 SGHRS, CDR2 YFSETQ. CDR3 loop: CASSPTGGGGSYNEQFF. The CDR3 nucleotides read TGCGCCAGCAGCCCTACTGGCGGGGGAGGGTCCTACAATGAGCAGTTCTTC.

Ten or more counts support this clonotype. This chain joins TRBV28 and TRBJ1-1; TRBD1 might be the D (5 bases). Germline loops: CDR1 MDHEN, CDR2 SYDVKM. V gave up 7 bases and J gave up 2 bases, with 17 bases separating them. The CDR3 is made up of 15 amino acids. Written as DNA, the CDR3 is TGTGCCAGCATGTTCTCGGGGGGAGGAAACACTGAAGCTTTCTTT. This translates into CASMFSGGGNTEAFF.

This clonotype showed up just a few times. This chain connects TRBV20-1 to TRBJ2-7; TRBD2 matches at 8 bases. The CDR3 consists of 15 residues. Per the germline V gene, CDR1 is DFQATT and CDR2 is SNEGSKA (reference sequence). V was clipped by 6 bases and J by 2 bases; unmatched bases: 12. The CDR3: CSATNSGKGAYEQYF. The CDR3 bases are TGCAGTGCCACCAATAGCGGGAAGGGGGCCTACGAGCAGTACTTC.

Ten or more counts support this clonotype. The J gene is TRBJ2-7, the V gene TRBV4-1; D unresolved. CDR3 length equals 14 residues. V lost 1 base and J 0 bases, leaving 7 bases between the germline ends. Germline V gene sequence: CDR1 MGHRA, CDR2 YSYEKL. In DNA form, the CDR3 reads TGCGCCAGCAGCCAAGGACCGGACTCCTACGAGCAGTACTTC. It is translated as CASSQGPDSYEQYF.

This clonotype was counted ten times or more. This sequence joins TRBV3-1 and TRBJ2-1; 10 bases match TRBD1. CDR3 size: 16 residues. Germline CDR1 and CDR2: LGHDT and YNNKEL (reference sequence). V lost 2 bases and J lost 4; bases outside the gene matches: 5. As DNA, the CDR3 is TGTGCCAGCAGCCAAAAGACAGGGGGCTTGTACAATGAGCAGTTCTTC. It encodes CASSQKTGGLYNEQFF.

The table lists this clonotype with many counts. The rearrangement joins TRBV20-1 to TRBJ2-1; D uncertain. V lost 2 bases to trimming and J lost 9 bases, with 8 bases between them. Germline CDR1 DFQATT, CDR2 SNEGSKA (reference sequence). The CDR3 runs 11 residues. CDR3 sequence (DNA): TGCAGTGCTAGATTGGCGTCTGAGCAGTTCTTC. Protein product: CSARLASEQFF.

Points on this clonotype: Likely a read error: the CDR3 ends without its conserved phenylalanine or tryptophan. The rearrangement uses TRBV7-8 and TRBJ2-1; maybe TRBD2 (5 bases). Germline V gene data show CDR1 as SGHVS and CDR2 as FQNEAQ. CDR3 length equals 14 residues. V lost 4 bases to trimming and J lost 9 bases, with 16 bases between them. The CDR3 loop reads CASSSLVAHSEQFL. In nucleotides, the CDR3 is TGTGCCAGCAGCTCACTAGTGGCCCACAGTGAGCAGTTCCTT.

The chain is built from TRBV20-1 and TRBJ1-2; D ambiguous. V was pared by 0 bases and J by 4 bases, with 6 bases between. CDR3 length: 12 residues. Germline CDR1 and CDR2: DFQATT and SNEGSKA (reference sequence). The CDR3 DNA is TGCAGTGCTAGAGATGGGCCCTATGGCTACACCTTC. Translated: CSARDGPYGYTF.

This clonotype was picked up many times. The V gene is TRBV28, the J gene TRBJ2-1, with 12 bases matching TRBD2. V lost 3 bases to trimming and J lost 11 bases; unmatched junction nucleotides: 8. The CDR3 consists of 15 residues. CDR1 is MDHEN, CDR2 SYDVKM, per germline. The CDR3 here is CASSFSTGLAGQQFF. DNA of the CDR3: TGTGCCAGCAGTTTTTCCACCGGACTAGCGGGACAGCAGTTCTTC.